This T cell receptor (beta chain) was sequenced during a study of shared clonotypes between healthy human individuals. As defined, naive CD8 cells were CD45RO-negative and positively selected for CCR7, with terminally differentiated effector memory CD45RA+ cells excluded. Losses at the gene ends were 0 bases for V and 6 bases for J; bases not matched to a gene: 8. Per the germline V gene, CDR1 is SGHDT and CDR2 is YYEEEE. The CDR3 loop spans 15 amino acids. Using immunoSEQ multiplex PCR, the repertoire was profiled, and TCRdb retains in-frame clones only, with some absent. Of about 2.2 million clones in the sample, roughly 95% were seen once.

The rearrangement joins TRBV5-6 to TRBJ2-7; 8 nucleotides align to TRBD1. This sequence originates from a man aged 18 to 30 in good health. Some clones in this sample may be carry-over from other donors' samples. The sequenced material came from naive CD8+ T cells from PBMCs. The CDR3 protein is CASSLATGGYSEQYF. DNA of the CDR3: TGTGCCAGCAGCTTGGCCACAGGGGGGTACAGCGAGCAGTACTTC. Combining the CDR3 with reference TRBV5-6 and TRBJ2-7 gives the whole variable domain DAGVTQSPTHLIKTRGQQVTLRCSPKSGHDTVSWYQQALGQGPQFIFQYYEEEERQRGNFPDRFSGHQFPNYSSELNVNALLLGDSALYLCASSLATGGYSEQYFGPGTRLTVT.